This record looks at one T cell receptor beta chain sequence and its context. This clonotype has just a few counts. Its antigen remains unidentified. The sample holds no much larger clone one base away, and base qualities are not on file. The TCR beta CDR3 regions were amplified from RNA transcripts. For the first round of RT-PCR on the TCR CDR3, the HTBI primer set was used together with the Qiagen OneStep RT-PCR kit. A second multiplex PCR round built the libraries, followed by size selection and purification. Sequencing of the libraries was done on an Illumina HiSeq2000 using paired-end 100 bp reads. Per the authors' processing: SOAPnuke was used to process the raw data, with reads discarded if the reads contained adapters or uncalled bases, had a mean Phred below 15, or lacked an exact constant-primer or identifier match. High-quality paired reads were merged using COPE v1.2.5, and each unique nucleotide sequence was defined as a clonotype. MiTCR v1.1 was used to align the clonotypes against IMGT TRBV, TRBD and TRBJ reference segments. Analysis was restricted to V-J combinations with a frequency above 0.0001, which covered about 99% of repertoires. A TCS score was defined as the ratio of F50 (clonal expansion) to E x V (chaos), with BLOSUM62-based TCRdist applied between CDR3 peptides within each V-J. Welch's t-statistics and random forest reduced 500 to 650 V-J features to 10 to 15, which were used in a naive Bayes classifier (R e1071). TCRdb itself trimmed the public reads at Q25 with fastp, ran MiXCR and retained productive beta chains. Every distinct CDR3 protein forms one entry, paired with its most common genes and DNA. What appears here as the V and J calls and clone size reflects TCRdb's work, not the paper's. Here the sample has approximately 400,000 distinct CDR3 sequences; more than 14% occur a single time. The ten largest clones capture about 20% of the sample.

The entry originates in a study of T cells in Graves' hyperthyroidism and ophthalmopathy (dated by TCRdb to the late 2010s). Broadly, across the study: Peripheral blood samples were taken at initial diagnosis, before any treatment was given. A discovery cohort of roughly 96 patients, about 40 with Graves' ophthalmopathy and 55 to 60 with stable Graves' hyperthyroidism, was used to find distinguishing TCR V-J signatures. Prospective prediction of ophthalmopathy was tested in an independent validation cohort of 18 hyperthyroidism patients and around 16 patients who later progressed to ophthalmopathy. The 90 to 100 discovery patients were randomly split 7:3 into training and test sets. Thyroid tissue and blood T-cell repertoires from several Graves' hyperthyroidism patients were also compared in the study. After sampling, hyperthyroidism patients received methimazole starting at 30 mg daily, and ophthalmopathy patients received high-dose intravenous methylprednisolone. The paper reports TCR Vbeta CDR3 sequencing of over 130 peripheral blood samples: around 41 ophthalmopathy, 70 to 85 hyperthyroidism and around 17 progressor patients. The investigation overall reported the following: Most expanded thyroid clonotypes (frequency above 0.001) were also detected in blood, a finding suggesting that blood repertoires may reflect thyroid immune responses. During validation, the model predicted progression to ophthalmopathy a median of approximately 6.5 months ahead of onset, with around 71% sensitivity and 72.22% specificity. Sample size was not statistically predetermined, and blinding of investigators to group allocation was not performed. A 13 V-J signature model separated ophthalmopathy from stable hyperthyroidism, with around 88% sensitivity and about 81% specificity in cross-validation and 80%/75% in testing.

Ophthalmopathy patients had moderately to severely active disease, Clinical Activity Score of at least 3, NOSPECS grade of at least 4, and duration under 3 months. Any patient with an uncontrolled infection, another autoimmune disease, pregnancy or lactation was excluded. Clinical symptoms, serum thyroxine and TRAb, thyroid ultrasound, and orbital computed tomography formed the basis for the diagnoses. PBMCs were isolated from approximately 10 ml of fresh peripheral blood by Ficoll-Paque density gradient centrifugation. Trizol reagent was used to extract total RNA, and RNA quality was then checked on an Agilent 2100 Bioanalyzer. The germline V gene specifies SGHAT as CDR1 and FQNNGV as CDR2. Reading from cysteine to phenylalanine, the CDR3 counts 19 amino acids. Left in the record is the CDR3 DNA by itself, 57 bases read in frame from the first base. Trimmed from V: 5 bases; trimmed from J: 5 bases; junction bases lacking a gene match: 20.

This clonotype was sampled from a woman in her twenties or thirties with Graves' ophthalmopathy. The source material was blood. The chain links TRBV11-2 with TRBJ2-5; TRBD2 agrees with 10 junctional bases. In nucleotides, the sequence is TGTGCCAGCAGCCTACTAATGTTAGCGGGGGGAACCCGTCGGGAGACCCAGTACTTC. This is translated as CASSLLMLAGGTRRETQYF.